Given below is one TCR beta chain in context. The data were obtained in a study of blood T cell repertoires in COVID-19. Whole-study context: Specimens from acute and convalescent COVID-19 originated in the United States, Italy and Spain. T cells, B-cell-depleted T cells, or PBMCs provided the cDNA or gDNA that served as material.

In the original processing: Estimation of nucleated cell counts was performed using reference gene primer amplification. Sequenced by immunoSEQ multiplex PCR; TCRdb stores in-frame clones only, minus some. V, J and clone size derive from that table, while D and trimming were established from the DNA sequence. The table has over 10,000 clones, approximately 86% seen once; the top ten hold 51%. Deletions cut 3 bases from V and 2 bases from J, with 9 bases between. The V gene's germline CDR1 is KGHSH and CDR2 LQKENI. This CDR3 spans 14 amino acids. The V and J genes are TRBV18 and TRBJ2-3, with D possibly TRBD1 on 6 matching bases. The sequencing input was peripheral blood. This sequence was found in a man older than 75 with acute or convalescent COVID-19. CDR3 protein: CASSPRTDTDTQYF. The CDR3, as DNA: TGTGCCAGCTCACCCAGGACAGACACAGATACGCAGTATTTT. Full variable domain (missing parts from reference TRBV18 and TRBJ2-3): NAGVMQNPRHLVRRRGQEARLRCSPMKGHSHVYWYRQLPEEGLKFMVYLQKENIIDESGMPKERFSAEFPKEGPSILRIQQVVRGDSAAYFCASSPRTDTDTQYFGPGTRLTVL.